The 17 T cell receptor beta chains reported below all come from one sample, sequenced in a study of shared clonotypes between healthy human individuals. Assay: immunoSEQ multiplex PCR; the TCRdb copy retains only in-frame clones and omits some. The data contain 2 million to 3 million clones, more than 80% of them singletons. Source material: naive CD4+ T cells sorted from blood. As for subset: CD45RA+ positively selected. These receptors were collected from a man between 18 and 35 years old in good health.

The chain combines TRBV7-2 with TRBJ1-1, with 10 bases matching TRBD1. This CDR3 has 15 amino acids. J was trimmed by 4 bases and V by 5 bases; bases with no gene match: 7. The germline V gene encodes CDR1 SGHTA and CDR2 FQGNSA. This chain's CDR3 is CASSPKGQGSTEAFF. Written as DNA, the CDR3 is TGTGCCAGCAGCCCAAAGGGACAGGGGAGCACTGAAGCTTTCTTT.

This clone showed up just once. The chain carries TRBV19 and TRBJ2-6; 9 bases align to TRBD1. Trimming cost V 5 bases and J 0 bases; bases outside gene matches: 8. Germline V gene data show CDR1 as LNHDA and CDR2 as SQIVND (reference sequence). This CDR3 comprises 18 residues. CDR3 bases: TGTGCCAGTAGTTACCGGGACAGGGTAAGCTCTGGGGCCAACGTCCTGACTTTC. This encodes CASSYRDRVSSGANVLTF.

The chain uses TRBV11-2 and TRBJ2-7; D is ambiguous. Germline V lookup: CDR1 SGHAT, CDR2 FQNNGV. V gave up 0 bases and J gave up 2 bases, with 11 bases separating them. CDR3 length: 15 residues. CDR3: CASSLDSQSTYEQYF. CDR3 DNA: TGTGCCAGCAGCTTAGATTCACAAAGTACCTACGAGCAGTACTTC. The full variable domain, its missing parts supplied by reference TRBV11-2 and TRBJ2-7, is EAGVAQSPRYKIIEKRQSVAFWCNPISGHATLYWYQQILGQGPKLLIQFQNNGVVDDSQLPKDRFSAERLKGVDSTLKIQPAKLEDSAVYLCASSLDSQSTYEQYFGPGTRLTVT.

J is TRBJ2-7 and V is TRBV6-5; TRBD2 might be the D (6 bases). Germline V lookup: CDR1 MNHEY, CDR2 SVGAGI. The CDR3 runs 14 residues. The V end lost 2 bases, the J end lost 4 bases, and 12 bases lay between the germline ends. Here the CDR3 DNA reads TGTGCCAGCAGTTACGGTCCGGGGGTATACGAGCAGTACTTC. Amino acids: CASSYGPGVYEQYF.

This chain connects TRBV7-6 to TRBJ2-1; no clear D. CDR1 and CDR2 from the germline V gene are SGHVS and FNYEAQ. Deletions cut 1 base from V and 7 bases from J, with 5 bases between. The CDR3 consists of 12 residues. The CDR3 spells CASSLDNNEQFF. In DNA, the CDR3 is TGTGCCAGCAGCTTAGACAATAATGAGCAGTTCTTC.

The chain employs TRBV28 and TRBJ2-7; TRBD2 might be the D (6 bases). CDR1 and CDR2 from the germline V gene are MDHEN and SYDVKM. The CDR3 extends over 15 amino acids. The V and J ends lost 3 bases and 1 base respectively, with 13 bases between them. The CDR3: CASSFSLGGSYEQYF. CDR3 DNA sequence: TGTGCCAGCAGTTTTTCTTTGGGGGGTTCCTACGAGCAGTACTTC.

Concerning this clone itself: Other DNA sequences in this specimen translate into the identical CDR3. The rearrangement links TRBV10-3 to TRBJ1-5; 7 nucleotides align to TRBD1. Per the germline V gene, CDR1 is ENHRY and CDR2 is SYGVKD. This CDR3 has 13 residues. The trim removed 4 bases at V and 7 bases at J, leaving 4 bases unmatched. The CDR3 spells CAISGDSNQPQHF. Here the CDR3 DNA reads TGTGCCATCAGTGGGGACAGTAACCAGCCCCAGCATTTT.

Only one count was recorded for this clone. This rearrangement joins TRBV19 to TRBJ2-3; 11 bases fit TRBD2. The CDR3 is made up of 14 amino acids. CDR1 LNHDA and CDR2 SQIVND come from the germline V gene (reference sequence). The junction had 2 bases not matched to a gene; V was cut back by 3 bases and J by 6 bases. CDR3 DNA: TGTGCCAGTAGTATTAGCGGGGGGGCGGATACGCAGTATTTT. It yields the protein CASSISGGADTQYF. Full variable domain (missing parts from reference TRBV19 and TRBJ2-3): DGGITQSPKYLFRKEGQNVTLSCEQNLNHDAMYWYRQDPGQGLRLIYYSQIVNDFQKGDIAEGYSVSREKKESFPLTVTSAQKNPTAFYLCASSISGGADTQYFGPGTRLTVL.

The rearrangement uses TRBV4-2 and TRBJ2-3; 8 bases fit TRBD1. Germline V CDR1 and CDR2: LGHNA, YNFKEQ. The CDR3 is 16 amino acids. The V gene end was trimmed by 4 bases and the J gene end by 2 bases; junction bases not matched to a gene: 8. The CDR3 spells CASSRRTGFNTDTQYF. The CDR3 DNA is TGTGCCAGCAGCCGACGGACAGGGTTTAACACAGATACGCAGTATTTT.

The chain joins TRBV4-2 to TRBJ1-6; perhaps TRBD1 as D (5 bases). The CDR3 runs 15 residues. Germline CDR1 is LGHNA and CDR2 is YNFKEQ. V was trimmed by 0 bases and J by 9 bases, leaving 12 bases between them. The CDR3 DNA follows: TGTGCCAGCAGCCAAGAGGGCAGGGTGATTTCACCCCTCCACTTT. Its translation: CASSQEGRVISPLHF.

As regards this clone: At the DNA level, this CDR3 is encoded by other sequences in the same sample as well. This chain joins TRBV18 and TRBJ2-6, with D unclear. The CDR3 extends over 16 amino acids. Trimming removed 0 bases at V and 0 bases at J, with 6 bases between. In germline, CDR1 is KGHSH, CDR2 LQKENI. This chain's CDR3 is CASSPPGDSGANVLTF. CDR3 coding DNA: TGTGCCAGCTCACCACCAGGAGACTCTGGGGCCAACGTCCTGACTTTC.

The gene calls are TRBV30 and TRBJ1-4; no clear D. V lost 3 bases, J lost 0 bases, and 8 bases lay in between. This CDR3 has 14 residues. Germline CDR1 reads GTSNPN; CDR2 reads SVGIG (reference sequence). This CDR3 is CAWRTPATNEKLFF. CDR3 in DNA: TGTGCCTGGAGAACACCCGCAACTAATGAAAAACTGTTTTTT.

Turning to this clone: Other DNA sequences from this sample encode an identical CDR3 as well. The chain uses TRBV5-1 and TRBJ2-3; D uncertain. The CDR3 is made up of 12 amino acids. In germline, CDR1 is SGHRS, CDR2 YFSETQ. Trimming pared 2 bases from V and 2 bases from J, leaving 3 bases between. The CDR3 region is CASSLFTDTQYF. The CDR3 DNA reads as TGCGCCAGCAGCTTATTCACAGATACGCAGTATTTT.

V gene TRBV5-1 combines with J gene TRBJ2-6, with D perhaps TRBD1 or TRBD2 (5 bases each). The germline V gene encodes CDR1 SGHRS and CDR2 YFSETQ. Trimming stripped 0 bases from V and 4 bases from J, with 11 bases between. The CDR3 runs 16 residues. DNA for the CDR3: TGCGCCAGCAGCTTGGTGGCAGGGACCGGGGCCAACGTCCTGACTTTC. Protein sequence: CASSLVAGTGANVLTF.

V usage is TRBV5-1 and J usage is TRBJ1-1; 8 nucleotides agree with TRBD1. The CDR3 has 16 residues. CDR1 is SGHRS and CDR2 is YFSETQ in the germline V gene. J lost 2 bases, V lost 4 bases, and 10 bases had no gene match. This CDR3 reads CASSHHLPGGNTEAFF. The CDR3 DNA reads as TGCGCCAGCAGCCACCACCTCCCAGGGGGCAACACTGAAGCTTTCTTT.

The J gene is TRBJ1-2, the V gene TRBV2; D is unresolved. CDR3 length: 15 residues. Germline CDR1 SNHLY, CDR2 FYNNEI. V lost 2 bases to trimming and J lost 5 bases, with 15 bases between them. CDR3 in DNA: TGTGCCAGCAGTGAAACGGGAATTCTTGAGTATGGCTACACCTTC. Its protein is CASSETGILEYGYTF.

This clone has only one observation. The CDR3 here is CASSERVSQSSYNSPLHF. CDR3 sequence (DNA): TGTGCCAGCAGTGAAAGGGTCAGCCAAAGCTCCTATAATTCACCCCTCCACTTT. V gene TRBV2 combines with J gene TRBJ1-6, with D uncertain. CDR1 and CDR2 from the germline V gene are SNHLY and FYNNEI. The CDR3 contains 18 residues. V dropped 2 bases and J dropped 0 bases, with 14 bases sitting between them.